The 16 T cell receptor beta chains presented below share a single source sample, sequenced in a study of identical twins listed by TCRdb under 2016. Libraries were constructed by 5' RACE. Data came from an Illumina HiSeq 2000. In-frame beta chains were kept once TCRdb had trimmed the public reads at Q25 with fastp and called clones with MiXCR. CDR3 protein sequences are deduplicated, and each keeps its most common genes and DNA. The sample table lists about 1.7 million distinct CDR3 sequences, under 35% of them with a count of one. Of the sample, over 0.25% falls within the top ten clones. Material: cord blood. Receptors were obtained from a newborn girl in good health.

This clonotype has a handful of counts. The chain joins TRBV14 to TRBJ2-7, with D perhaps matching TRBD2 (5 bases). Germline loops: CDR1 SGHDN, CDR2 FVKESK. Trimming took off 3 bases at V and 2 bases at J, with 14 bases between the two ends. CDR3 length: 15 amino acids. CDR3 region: CASSHGLSIAYEQYF. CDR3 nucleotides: TGTGCCAGCAGCCACGGACTGTCGATCGCCTACGAGCAGTACTTC.

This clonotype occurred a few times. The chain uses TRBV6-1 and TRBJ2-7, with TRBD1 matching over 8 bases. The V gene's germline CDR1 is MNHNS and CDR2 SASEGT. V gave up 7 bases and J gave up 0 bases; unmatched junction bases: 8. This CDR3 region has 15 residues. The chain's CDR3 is CASINTGGPSYEQYF. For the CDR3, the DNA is TGTGCCAGCATCAATACAGGGGGTCCCTCCTACGAGCAGTACTTC.

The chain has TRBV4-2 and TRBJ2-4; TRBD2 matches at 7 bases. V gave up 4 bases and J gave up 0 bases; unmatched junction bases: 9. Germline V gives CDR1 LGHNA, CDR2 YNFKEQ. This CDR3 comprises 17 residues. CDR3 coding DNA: TGTGCCAGCAGCCGAGCTAGCGGCCAGAGAGCCAAAAACATTCAGTACTTC. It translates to CASSRASGQRAKNIQYF.

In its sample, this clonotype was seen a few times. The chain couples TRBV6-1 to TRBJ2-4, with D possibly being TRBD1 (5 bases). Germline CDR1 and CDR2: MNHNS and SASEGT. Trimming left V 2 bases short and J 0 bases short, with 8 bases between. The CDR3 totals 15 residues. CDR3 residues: CASSERGPAKNIQYF. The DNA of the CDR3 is TGTGCCAGCAGTGAAAGGGGTCCAGCCAAAAACATTCAGTACTTC.

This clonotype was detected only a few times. CDR3 protein: CASSQQRLEQFF. CDR3 coding DNA: TGTGCCAGCAGCCAACAGCGGTTAGAGCAGTTCTTC. The chain employs TRBV4-2 and TRBJ2-1; weak D call: TRBD2 (5 bases). This CDR3 has 12 residues. The germline V gene has CDR1 LGHNA and CDR2 YNFKEQ. Trimming took 2 bases from V and 10 from J, leaving 9 bases between them.

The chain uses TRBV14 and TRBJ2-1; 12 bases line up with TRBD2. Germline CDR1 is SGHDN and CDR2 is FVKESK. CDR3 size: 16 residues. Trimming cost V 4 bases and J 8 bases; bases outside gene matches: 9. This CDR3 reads CASSPLLAGGEDEQFF. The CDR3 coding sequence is TGTGCCAGCAGCCCCCTACTAGCGGGAGGAGAGGATGAGCAGTTCTTC.

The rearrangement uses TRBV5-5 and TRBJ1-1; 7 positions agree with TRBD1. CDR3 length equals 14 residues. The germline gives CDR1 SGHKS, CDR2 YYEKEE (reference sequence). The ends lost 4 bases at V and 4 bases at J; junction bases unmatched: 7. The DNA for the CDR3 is TGTGCCAGCAGCACGACAGGGTATGCCACTGAAGCTTTCTTT. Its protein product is CASSTTGYATEAFF.

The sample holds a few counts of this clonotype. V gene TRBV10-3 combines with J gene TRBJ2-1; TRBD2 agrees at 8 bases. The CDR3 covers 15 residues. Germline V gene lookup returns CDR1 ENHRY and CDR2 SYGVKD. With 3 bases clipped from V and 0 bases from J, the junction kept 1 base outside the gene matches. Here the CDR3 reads CAISDGTSSYNEQFF. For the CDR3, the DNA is TGTGCCATCAGTGACGGGACTAGCTCCTACAATGAGCAGTTCTTC.

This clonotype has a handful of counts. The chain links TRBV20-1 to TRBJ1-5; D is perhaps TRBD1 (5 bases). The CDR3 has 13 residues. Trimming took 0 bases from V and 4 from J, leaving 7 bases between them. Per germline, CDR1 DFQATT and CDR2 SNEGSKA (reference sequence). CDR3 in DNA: TGCAGTGCTAGAGAAGGGGTTAATCAGCCCCAGCATTTT. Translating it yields CSAREGVNQPQHF.

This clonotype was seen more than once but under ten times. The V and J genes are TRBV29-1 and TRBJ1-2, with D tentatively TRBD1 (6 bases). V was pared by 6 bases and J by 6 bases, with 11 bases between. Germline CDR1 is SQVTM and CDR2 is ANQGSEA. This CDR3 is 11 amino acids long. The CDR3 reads CSVVGGDGYTF. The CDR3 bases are TGCAGCGTGGTAGGGGGAGATGGCTACACCTTC. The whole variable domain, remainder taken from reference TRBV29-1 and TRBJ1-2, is SAVISQKPSRDICQRGTSLTIQCQVDSQVTMMFWYRQQPGQSLTLIATANQGSEATYESGFVIDKFPISRPNLTFSTLTVSNMSPEDSSIYLCSVVGGDGYTFGSGTRLTVV.

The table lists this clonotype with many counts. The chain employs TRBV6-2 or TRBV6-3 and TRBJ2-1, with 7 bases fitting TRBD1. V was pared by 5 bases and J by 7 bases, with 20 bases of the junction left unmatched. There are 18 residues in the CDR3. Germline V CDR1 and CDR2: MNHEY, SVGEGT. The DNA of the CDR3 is TGTGCCAGCAGTCTAGGGACAGTGACCTCCACCCGTAGAAATGAGCAGTTCTTC. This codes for CASSLGTVTSTRRNEQFF.

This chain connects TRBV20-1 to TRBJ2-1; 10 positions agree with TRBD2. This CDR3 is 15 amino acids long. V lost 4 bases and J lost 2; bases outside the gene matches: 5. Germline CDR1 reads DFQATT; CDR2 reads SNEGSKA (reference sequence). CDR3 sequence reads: CSATTTSGPYNEQFF. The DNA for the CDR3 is TGCAGTGCTACGACGACTAGCGGGCCCTACAATGAGCAGTTCTTC.

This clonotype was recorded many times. The CDR3 DNA follows: TGTGCCAGCAGTCACCCCTCTCTAGCGGCCACGAACATTCAGTACTTC. This codes for CASSHPSLAATNIQYF. The chain links TRBV6-2 or TRBV6-3 to TRBJ2-4; 7 bases are a match to TRBD2. Per germline, CDR1 MNHEY and CDR2 SVGEGT. The J segment lost 7 bases and the V segment lost 5 bases, leaving 14 bases of the junction unmatched. The length of the CDR3 is 16 residues.

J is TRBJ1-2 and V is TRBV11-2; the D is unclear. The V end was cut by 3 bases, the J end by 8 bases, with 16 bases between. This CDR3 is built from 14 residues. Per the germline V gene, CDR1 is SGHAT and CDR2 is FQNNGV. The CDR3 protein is CASSFGGSVYGYTF. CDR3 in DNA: TGTGCCAGCAGCTTTGGAGGGTCTGTCTACGGCTACACCTTC.

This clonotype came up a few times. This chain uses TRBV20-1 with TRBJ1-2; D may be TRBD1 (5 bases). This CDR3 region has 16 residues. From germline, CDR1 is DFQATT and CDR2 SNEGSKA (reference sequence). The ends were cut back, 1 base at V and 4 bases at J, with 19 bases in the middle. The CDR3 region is CSARGWGRGFIYGYTF. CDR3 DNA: TGCAGTGCTAGAGGCTGGGGCCGAGGGTTTATCTATGGCTACACCTTC.

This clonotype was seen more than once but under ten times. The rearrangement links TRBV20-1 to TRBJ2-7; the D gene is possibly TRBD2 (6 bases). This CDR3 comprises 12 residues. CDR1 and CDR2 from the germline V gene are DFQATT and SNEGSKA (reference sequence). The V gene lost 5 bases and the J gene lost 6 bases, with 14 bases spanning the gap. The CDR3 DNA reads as TGCAGTGCTTCACAACTAGCCGGCGAGCAGTACTTC. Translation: CSASQLAGEQYF.